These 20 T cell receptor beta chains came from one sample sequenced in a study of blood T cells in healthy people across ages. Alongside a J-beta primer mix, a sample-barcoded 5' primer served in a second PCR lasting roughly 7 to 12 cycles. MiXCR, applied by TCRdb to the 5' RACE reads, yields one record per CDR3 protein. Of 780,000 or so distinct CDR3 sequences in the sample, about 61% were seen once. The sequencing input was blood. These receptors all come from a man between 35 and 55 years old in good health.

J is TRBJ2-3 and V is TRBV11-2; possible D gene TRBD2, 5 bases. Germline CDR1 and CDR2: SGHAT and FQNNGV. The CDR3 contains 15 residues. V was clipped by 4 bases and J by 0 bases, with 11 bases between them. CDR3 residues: CASSSGSRSTDTQYF. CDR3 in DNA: TGTGCCAGCAGCTCGGGGTCCAGGAGCACAGATACGCAGTATTTT.

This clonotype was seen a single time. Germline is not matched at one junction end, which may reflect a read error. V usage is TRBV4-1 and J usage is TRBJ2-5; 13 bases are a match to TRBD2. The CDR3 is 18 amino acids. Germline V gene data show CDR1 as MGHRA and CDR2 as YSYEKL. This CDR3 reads CASSQERLAGGSQETLYF. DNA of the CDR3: TGCGCCAGCAGCCAAGAAAGACTAGCGGGAGGTAGCCAAGAGACCCTGTACTTC.

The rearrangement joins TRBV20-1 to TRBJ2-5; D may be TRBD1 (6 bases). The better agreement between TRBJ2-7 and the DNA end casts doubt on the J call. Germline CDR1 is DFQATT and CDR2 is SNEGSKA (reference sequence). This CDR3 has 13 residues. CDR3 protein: CSARKGGLSEQYF. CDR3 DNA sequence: TGCAGTGCTAGAAAAGGGGGTTTAAGCGAGCAGTACTTC.

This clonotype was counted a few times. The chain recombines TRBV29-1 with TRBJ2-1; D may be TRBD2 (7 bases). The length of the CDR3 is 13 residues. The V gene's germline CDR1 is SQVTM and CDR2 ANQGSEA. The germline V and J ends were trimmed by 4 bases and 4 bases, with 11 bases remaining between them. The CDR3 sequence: CSVAGGAYNEQFF. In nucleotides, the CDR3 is TGCAGCGTTGCGGGGGGCGCATACAATGAGCAGTTCTTC.

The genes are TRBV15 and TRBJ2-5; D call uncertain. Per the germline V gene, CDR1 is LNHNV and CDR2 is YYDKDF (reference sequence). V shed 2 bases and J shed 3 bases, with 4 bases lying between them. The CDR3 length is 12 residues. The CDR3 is CATSRQKETQYF. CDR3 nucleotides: TGTGCCACCAGCAGACAGAAAGAGACCCAGTACTTC.

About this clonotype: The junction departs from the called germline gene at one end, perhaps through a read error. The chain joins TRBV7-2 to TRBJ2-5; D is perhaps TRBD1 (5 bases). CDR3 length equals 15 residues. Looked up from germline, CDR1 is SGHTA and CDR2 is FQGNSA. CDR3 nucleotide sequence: TGTGCCAGCAGCCGTTTAGGCATAGGACAAGAGATCCAGTACTTC. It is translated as CASSRLGIGQEIQYF. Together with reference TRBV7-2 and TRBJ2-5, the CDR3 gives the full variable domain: GAGVSQSPSNKVTEKGKDVELRCDPISGHTALYWYRQSLGQGLEFLIYFQGNSAPDKSGLPSDRFSAERTGGSVSTLTIQRTQQEDSAVYLCASSRLGIGQEIQYFGPGTRLLVL.

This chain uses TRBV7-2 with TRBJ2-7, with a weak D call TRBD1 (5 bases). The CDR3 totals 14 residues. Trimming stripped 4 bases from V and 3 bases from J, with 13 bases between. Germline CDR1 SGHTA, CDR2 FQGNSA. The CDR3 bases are TGTGCCAGCAGCTCTTACAAGGGGATCTACGAGCAGTACTTC. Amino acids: CASSSYKGIYEQYF.

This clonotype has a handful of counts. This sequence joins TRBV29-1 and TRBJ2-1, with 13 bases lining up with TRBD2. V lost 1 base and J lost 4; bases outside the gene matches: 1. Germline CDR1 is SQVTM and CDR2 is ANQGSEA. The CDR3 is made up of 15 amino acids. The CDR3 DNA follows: TGCAGCGTTGAAGGACTAGCGGGGGGATACAATGAGCAGTTCTTC. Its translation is CSVEGLAGGYNEQFF.

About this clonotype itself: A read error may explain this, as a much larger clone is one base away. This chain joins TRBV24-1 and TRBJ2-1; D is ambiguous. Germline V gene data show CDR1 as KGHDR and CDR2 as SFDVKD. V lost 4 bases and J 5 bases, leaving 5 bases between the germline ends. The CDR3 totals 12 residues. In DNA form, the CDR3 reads TGTGCCACCAGTGAAACGCACAATGAGCAGTTCTTC. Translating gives CATSETHNEQFF.

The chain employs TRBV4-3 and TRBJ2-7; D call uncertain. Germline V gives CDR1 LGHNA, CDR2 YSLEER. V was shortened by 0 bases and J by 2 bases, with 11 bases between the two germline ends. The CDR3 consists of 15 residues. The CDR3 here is CASSQDQNGPYEQYF. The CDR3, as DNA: TGCGCCAGCAGCCAAGATCAAAACGGACCCTACGAGCAGTACTTC.

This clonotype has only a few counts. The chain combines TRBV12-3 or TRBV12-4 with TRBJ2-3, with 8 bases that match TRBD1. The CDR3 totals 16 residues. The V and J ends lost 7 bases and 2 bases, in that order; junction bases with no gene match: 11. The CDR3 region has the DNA TGTGCCAGCAATGATCGGACAGGGATATTCACAGATACGCAGTATTTT. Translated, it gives CASNDRTGIFTDTQYF.

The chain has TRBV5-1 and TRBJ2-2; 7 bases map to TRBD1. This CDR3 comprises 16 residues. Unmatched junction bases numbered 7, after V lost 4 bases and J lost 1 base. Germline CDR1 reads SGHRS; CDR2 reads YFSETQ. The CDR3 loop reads CASSPYRGRNTGELFF. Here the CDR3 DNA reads TGCGCCAGCAGCCCCTACAGGGGAAGGAACACCGGGGAGCTGTTTTTT.

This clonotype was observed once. As DNA, the CDR3 is TGCAGCGGCTCGACAGAGAAGCAGTTCTTC. Its protein is CSGSTEKQFF. V and J are TRBV29-1 and TRBJ2-1; D possibly corresponds to TRBD1 (5 bases). CDR3 size: 10 residues. Germline V gene data show CDR1 as SQVTM and CDR2 as ANQGSEA. V lost 7 bases and J lost 11, with 12 bases in between.

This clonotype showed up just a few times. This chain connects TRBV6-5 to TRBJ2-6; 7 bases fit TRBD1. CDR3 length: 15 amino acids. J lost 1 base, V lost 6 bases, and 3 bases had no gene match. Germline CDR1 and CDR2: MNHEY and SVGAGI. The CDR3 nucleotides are TGTGCCAGCAGAAGACAGGGTTCTGGGGCCAACGTCCTGACTTTC. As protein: CASRRQGSGANVLTF.

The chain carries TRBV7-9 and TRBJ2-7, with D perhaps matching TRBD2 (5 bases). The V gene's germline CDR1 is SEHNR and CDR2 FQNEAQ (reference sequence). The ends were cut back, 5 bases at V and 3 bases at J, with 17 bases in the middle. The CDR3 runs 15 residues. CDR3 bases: TGTGCCAGCAGCCCCCGAAGCGGAGAGAACTACGAGCAGTACTTC. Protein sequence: CASSPRSGENYEQYF.

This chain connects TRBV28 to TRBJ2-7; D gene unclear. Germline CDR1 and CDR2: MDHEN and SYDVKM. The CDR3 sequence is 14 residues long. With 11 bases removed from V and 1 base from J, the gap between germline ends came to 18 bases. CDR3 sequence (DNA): TGTGCCGCGGTCTGGGGAACCTATTCCTACGAGCAGTACTTC. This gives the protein CAAVWGTYSYEQYF.

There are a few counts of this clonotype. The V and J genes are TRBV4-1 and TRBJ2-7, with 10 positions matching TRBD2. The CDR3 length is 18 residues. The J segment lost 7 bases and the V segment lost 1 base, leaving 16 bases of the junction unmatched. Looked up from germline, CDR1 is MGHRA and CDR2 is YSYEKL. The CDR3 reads CASSQVRSGEAGGNEQYF. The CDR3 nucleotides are TGCGCCAGCAGCCAAGTTAGGAGCGGGGAAGCGGGAGGGAATGAGCAGTACTTC.

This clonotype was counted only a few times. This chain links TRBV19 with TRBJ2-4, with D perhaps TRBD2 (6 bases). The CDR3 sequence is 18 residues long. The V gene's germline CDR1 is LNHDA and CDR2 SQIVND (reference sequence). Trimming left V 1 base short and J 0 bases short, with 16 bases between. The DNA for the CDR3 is TGTGCCAGTAGTATAGTTCTTATCCCAGCGGGAGCCAAAAACATTCAGTACTTC. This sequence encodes CASSIVLIPAGAKNIQYF.

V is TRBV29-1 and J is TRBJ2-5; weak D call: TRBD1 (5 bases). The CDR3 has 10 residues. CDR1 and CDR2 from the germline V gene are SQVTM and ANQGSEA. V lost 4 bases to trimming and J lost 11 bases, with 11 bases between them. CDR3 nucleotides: TGCAGCGTTGCCCAGGGTGAGCAGTACTTC. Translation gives CSVAQGEQYF.

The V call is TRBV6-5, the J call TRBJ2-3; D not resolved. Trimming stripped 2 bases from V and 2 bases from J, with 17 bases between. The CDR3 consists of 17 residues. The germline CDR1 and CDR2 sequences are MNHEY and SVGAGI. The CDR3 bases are TGTGCCAGCAGTTACGACCCGAAACCCTCTTCCACAGATACGCAGTATTTT. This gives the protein CASSYDPKPSSTDTQYF.